This T cell receptor (beta chain) appears in the sequencing data of a study of T cells after posttransplantation cyclophosphamide listed by TCRdb under 2016. For context, the study as a whole: Using TRB sequencing, the study followed how the T cell repertoire reconstituted after myeloablative bone marrow transplantation in which posttransplantation cyclophosphamide served as GVHD prophylaxis. Antigen receptor sequencing covered samples from 35 PTCy-treated patients and over 15 of their related bone marrow donors. Public TRB sequences were queried against a database of over 3,600 sequences associated with responses to pathogens, tumor antigens, self-antigens and alloantigens. In 3 patients, up to about 3 additional blood samples taken between 2 and 5.2 years after transplant also underwent TRB sequencing, as did pretransplant blood from a handful of patients. Because TRA and TRB clonality correlated tightly in roughly 10 samples, the subsequent TCR analyses were limited to TRB only. Blood from all 35 or so PTCy patients with 1-year posttransplant specimens was subjected to TRB sequencing. Paper-wide results and their limitations: The TRB repertoires of T cells infiltrating skin or GI tract showed only limited overlap with the TRB repertoires of T cells in blood. Across roughly 40 patients, recipient CMV seropositivity and CMV reactivation were highly associated with TRB clonality; PTCy diversity was similar to CNI/methotrexate controls. Donor-recipient similarity was low at 1-2 months but increased during the first year, and donor CD8+ memory clones often dominated later blood repertoires.

The CDR3 contains 15 residues, cysteine and phenylalanine counted. Only the CDR3 region is kept as DNA, spanning 45 bases read in frame from base 1. CDR1 and CDR2, per the germline V gene (reference sequence), are MNHEY and SMNVEV. V is cut back by 3 bases and J by 0 bases, with 3 bases in the junction unmatched. Comment on this clone: There is no known antigen for this receptor. There are no base qualities to consult, and no much larger clone falls within one base.

On the day of marrow donation, related bone marrow donors gave peripheral blood samples. Peripheral blood and bone marrow mononuclear cells were isolated by Ficoll-Hypaque density centrifugation and were cryopreserved. Sorting of CD4+ and CD8+ T cells, including naive and memory subsets, was performed by FACS on a FACSAria II. TRB sequencing was run on genomic DNA with either the immunoSEQ assay at survey resolution or the hsTCRB kit. The authors processed their data as follows. The immunoSEQ software handled the initial read processing, while the LymphoSeq R package was used for the repertoire analyses. Clonality was computed as 1 minus normalized Shannon entropy, and a Gini coefficient was also calculated for each TRB dataset. Phenotypes of unsorted samples were inferred by mapping TRB sequences from sorted subsets of the recipient or donor onto unsorted samples of the same recipient. The table comes from immuneACCESS by way of TCRdb, which keeps in-frame sequences with V and J called. Part of the clones is missing from these tables; in studies checked, under half for an unresolved V gene and the rest for unknown reasons. The DNA gave D and trimming, while V, J and clone size come from that table. The sample table lists roughly 18,000 clones, roughly 80% of them with a count of one. The top ten hold roughly 9% of the sample.

Sequenced material: memory CD4+ T cells sorted from blood. The V gene is TRBV27 and the J gene is TRBJ2-7, with 9 middle bases fitting TRBD1. The sequence was obtained from a young man in good health and a related stem cell transplant donor. The base sequence is TGTGCCAGCAGTTTGCGGGACAGGGCCTCCTACGAGCAGTACTTC. Its product reads: CASSLRDRASYEQYF.